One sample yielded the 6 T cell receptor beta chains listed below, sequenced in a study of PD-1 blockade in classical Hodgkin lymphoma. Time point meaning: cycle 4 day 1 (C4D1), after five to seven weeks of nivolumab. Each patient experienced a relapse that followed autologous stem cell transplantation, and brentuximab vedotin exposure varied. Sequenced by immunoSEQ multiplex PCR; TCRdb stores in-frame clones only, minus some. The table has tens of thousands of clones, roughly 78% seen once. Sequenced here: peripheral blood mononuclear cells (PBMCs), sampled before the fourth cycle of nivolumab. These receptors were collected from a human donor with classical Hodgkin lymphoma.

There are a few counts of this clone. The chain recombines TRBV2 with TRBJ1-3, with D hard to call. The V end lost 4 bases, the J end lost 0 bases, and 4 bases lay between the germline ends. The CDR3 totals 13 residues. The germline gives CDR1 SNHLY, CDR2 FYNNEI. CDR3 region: CASSGDSGNTIYF. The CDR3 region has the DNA TGTGCCAGCAGTGGAGACTCTGGAAACACCATATATTTT.

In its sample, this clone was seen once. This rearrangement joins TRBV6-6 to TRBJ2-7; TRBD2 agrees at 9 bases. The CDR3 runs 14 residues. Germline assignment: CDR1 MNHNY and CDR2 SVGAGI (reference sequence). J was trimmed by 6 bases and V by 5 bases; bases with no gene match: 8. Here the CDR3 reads CASSPLREGVEQYF. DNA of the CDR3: TGTGCCAGCAGTCCCTTGCGGGAGGGGGTCGAGCAGTACTTC.

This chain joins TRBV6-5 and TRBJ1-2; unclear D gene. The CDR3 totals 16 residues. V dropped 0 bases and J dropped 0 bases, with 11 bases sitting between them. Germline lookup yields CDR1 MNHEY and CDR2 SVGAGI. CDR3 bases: TGTGCCAGCAGTTACTCGGAGGGTACAGCTAACTATGGCTACACCTTC. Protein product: CASSYSEGTANYGYTF.

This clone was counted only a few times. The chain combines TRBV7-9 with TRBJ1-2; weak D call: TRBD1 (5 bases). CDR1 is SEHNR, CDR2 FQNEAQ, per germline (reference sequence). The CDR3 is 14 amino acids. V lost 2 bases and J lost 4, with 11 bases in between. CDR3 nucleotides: TGTGCCAGCAGCTTAACGGGGGAAGGCTATGGCTACACCTTC. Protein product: CASSLTGEGYGYTF.

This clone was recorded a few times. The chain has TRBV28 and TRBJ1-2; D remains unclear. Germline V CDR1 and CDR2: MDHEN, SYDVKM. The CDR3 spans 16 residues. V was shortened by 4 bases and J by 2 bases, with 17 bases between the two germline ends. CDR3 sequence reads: CASSSPHVFVNYGYTF. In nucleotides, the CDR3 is TGTGCCAGCAGTTCCCCTCACGTCTTCGTAAACTATGGCTACACCTTC.

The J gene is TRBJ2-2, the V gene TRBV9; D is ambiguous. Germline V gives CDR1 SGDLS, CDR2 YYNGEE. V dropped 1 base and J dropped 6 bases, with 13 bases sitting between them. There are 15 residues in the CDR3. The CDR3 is CASSVNVPSPGELFF. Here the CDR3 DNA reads TGTGCCAGCAGCGTAAATGTCCCGTCGCCCGGGGAGCTGTTTTTT.